The clone carrying this TCR beta chain was counted only a few times. The entry originates in a study of blood T cells in healthy people across ages. Germline CDR1 LGHNA, CDR2 YNFKEQ. The CDR3 length is 12 residues. Using a J-beta primer mix together with a sample-barcoded 5' primer, a second PCR was run for 7 to 11 cycles. TCRdb itself ran the 5' RACE reads through MiXCR, one entry per CDR3 protein. Of some 900,000 distinct CDR3 sequences listed, 40% to 60% are singletons. The gene calls are TRBV4-2 and TRBJ2-5; no firm D call. The DNA end is more similar to TRBJ2-7, so the J call may be wrong. The receptor was derived from a man younger than 40 in good health. The sample consisted of blood. The CDR3 is CASSQDLDEQYF. Written as DNA, the CDR3 is TGTGCCAGCAGCCAAGATTTGGACGAGCAGTACTTC.